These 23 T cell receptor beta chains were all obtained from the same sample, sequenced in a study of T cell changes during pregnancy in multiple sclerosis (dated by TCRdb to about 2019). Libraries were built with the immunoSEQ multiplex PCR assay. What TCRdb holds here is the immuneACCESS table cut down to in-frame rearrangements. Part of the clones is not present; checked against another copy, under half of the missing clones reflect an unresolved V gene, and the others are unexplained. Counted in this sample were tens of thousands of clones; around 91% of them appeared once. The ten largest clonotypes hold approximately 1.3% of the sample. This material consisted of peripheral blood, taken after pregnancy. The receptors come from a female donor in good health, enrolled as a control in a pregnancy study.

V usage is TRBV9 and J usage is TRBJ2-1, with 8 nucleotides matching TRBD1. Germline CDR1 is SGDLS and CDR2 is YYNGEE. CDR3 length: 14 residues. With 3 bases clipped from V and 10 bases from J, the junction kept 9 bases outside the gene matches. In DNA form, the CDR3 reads TGTGCCAGCAGCGCCTTACAGGGGGGCTACGAGCAGTTCTTC. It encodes CASSALQGGYEQFF.

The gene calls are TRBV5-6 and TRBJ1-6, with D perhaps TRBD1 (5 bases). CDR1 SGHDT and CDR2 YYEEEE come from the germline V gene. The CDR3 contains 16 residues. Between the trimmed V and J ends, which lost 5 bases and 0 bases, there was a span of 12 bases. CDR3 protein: CASRGEGFSYNSPLHF. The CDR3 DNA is TGTGCCAGCAGGGGGGAGGGATTCTCCTATAATTCACCCCTCCACTTT.

The CDR3 coding sequence is TGTGCCAGCAGCATACAGGGTCTCGTGCACGAGCAGTACTTC. It is translated as CASSIQGLVHEQYF. The gene calls are TRBV5-6 and TRBJ2-7; perhaps TRBD1 as D (6 bases). The CDR3 is 14 residues long. V was clipped by 4 bases and J by 5 bases, with 16 bases between them. Germline V gene sequence: CDR1 SGHDT, CDR2 YYEEEE.

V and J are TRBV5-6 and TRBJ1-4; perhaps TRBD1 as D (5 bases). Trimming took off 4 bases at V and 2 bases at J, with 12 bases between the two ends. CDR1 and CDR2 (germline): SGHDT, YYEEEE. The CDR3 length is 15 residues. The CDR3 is CASSPGGVTNEKLFF. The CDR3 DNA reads TGTGCCAGCAGCCCCGGGGGGGTGACTAATGAAAAACTGTTTTTT.

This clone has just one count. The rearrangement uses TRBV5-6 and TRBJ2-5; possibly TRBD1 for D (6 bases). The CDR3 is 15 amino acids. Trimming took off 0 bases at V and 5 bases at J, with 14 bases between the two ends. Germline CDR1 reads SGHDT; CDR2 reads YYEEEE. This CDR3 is CASSLAGSRGETQYF. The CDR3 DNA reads TGTGCCAGCAGCTTGGCTGGATCCAGGGGTGAGACCCAGTACTTC.

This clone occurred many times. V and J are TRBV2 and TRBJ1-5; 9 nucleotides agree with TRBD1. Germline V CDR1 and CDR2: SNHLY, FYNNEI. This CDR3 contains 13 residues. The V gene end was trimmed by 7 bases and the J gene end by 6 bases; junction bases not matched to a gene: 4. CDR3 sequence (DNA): TGTGCCAGCACACAGGGGGCTGGTCAGCCCCAGCATTTT. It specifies CASTQGAGQPQHF.

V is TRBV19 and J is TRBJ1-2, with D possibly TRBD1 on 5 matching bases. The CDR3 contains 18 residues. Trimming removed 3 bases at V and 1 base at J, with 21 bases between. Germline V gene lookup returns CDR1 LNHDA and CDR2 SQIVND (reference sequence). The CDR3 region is CASSISDVMTVYNYGYTF. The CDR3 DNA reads TGTGCCAGTAGTATCTCGGATGTTATGACAGTTTATAACTATGGCTACACCTTC.

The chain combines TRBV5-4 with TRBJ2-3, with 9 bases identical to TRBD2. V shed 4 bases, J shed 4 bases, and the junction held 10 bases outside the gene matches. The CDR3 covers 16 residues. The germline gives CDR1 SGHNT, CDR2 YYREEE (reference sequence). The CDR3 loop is CASSPSQRGVSDTQYF. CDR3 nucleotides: TGTGCCAGCAGCCCTTCCCAGCGGGGGGTATCAGATACGCAGTATTTT.

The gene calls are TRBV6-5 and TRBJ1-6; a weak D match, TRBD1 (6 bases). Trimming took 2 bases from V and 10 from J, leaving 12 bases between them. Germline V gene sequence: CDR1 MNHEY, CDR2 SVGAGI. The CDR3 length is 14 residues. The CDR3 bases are TGTGCCAGCAGTTACAACGCCGGGACATCACCCCTCCACTTT. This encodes CASSYNAGTSPLHF.

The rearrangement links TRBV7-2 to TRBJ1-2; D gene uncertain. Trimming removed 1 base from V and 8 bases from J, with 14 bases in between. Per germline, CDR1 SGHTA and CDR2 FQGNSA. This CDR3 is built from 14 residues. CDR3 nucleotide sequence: TGTGCCAGCAGCTTAGGCGGGCCCTATGAGGGCTACACCTTC. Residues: CASSLGGPYEGYTF.

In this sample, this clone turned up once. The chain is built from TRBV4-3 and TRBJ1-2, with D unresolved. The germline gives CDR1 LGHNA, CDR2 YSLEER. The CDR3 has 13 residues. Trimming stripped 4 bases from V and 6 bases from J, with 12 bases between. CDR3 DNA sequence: TGCGCCAGCAGCCGGGTGGTGGGAGATGGCTACACCTTC. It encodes CASSRVVGDGYTF.

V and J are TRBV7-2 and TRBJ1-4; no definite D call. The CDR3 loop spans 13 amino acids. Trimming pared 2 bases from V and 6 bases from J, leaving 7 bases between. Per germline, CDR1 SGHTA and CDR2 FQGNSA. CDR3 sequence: CASSLKRDEKLFF. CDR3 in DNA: TGTGCCAGCAGCTTAAAACGGGATGAAAAACTGTTTTTT.

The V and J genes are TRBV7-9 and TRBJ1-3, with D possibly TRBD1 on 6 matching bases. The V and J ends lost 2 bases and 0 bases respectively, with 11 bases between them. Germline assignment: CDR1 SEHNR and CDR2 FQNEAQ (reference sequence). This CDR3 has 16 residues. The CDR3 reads CASSLRTGISGNTIYF. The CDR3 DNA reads TGTGCCAGCAGCTTAAGAACAGGGATCTCTGGAAACACCATATATTTT.

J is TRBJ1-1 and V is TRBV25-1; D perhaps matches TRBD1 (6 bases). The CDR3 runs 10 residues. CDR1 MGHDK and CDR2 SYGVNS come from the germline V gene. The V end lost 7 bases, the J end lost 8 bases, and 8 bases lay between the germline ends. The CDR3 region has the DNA TGTGCCAGCACCGGGACAGAAGCTTTCTTT. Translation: CASTGTEAFF. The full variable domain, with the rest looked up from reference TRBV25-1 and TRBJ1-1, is EADIYQTPRYLVIGTGKKITLECSQTMGHDKMYWYQQDPGMELHLIHYSYGVNSTEKGDLSSESTVSRIRTEHFPLTLESARPSHTSQYLCASTGTEAFFGQGTRLTVV.

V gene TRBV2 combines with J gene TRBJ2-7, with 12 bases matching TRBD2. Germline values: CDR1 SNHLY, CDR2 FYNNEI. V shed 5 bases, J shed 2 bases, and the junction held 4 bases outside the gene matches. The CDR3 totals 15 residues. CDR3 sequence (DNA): TGTGCCAGCAGTCCTCGGACTAGCGGGGCCTACGAGCAGTACTTC. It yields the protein CASSPRTSGAYEQYF.

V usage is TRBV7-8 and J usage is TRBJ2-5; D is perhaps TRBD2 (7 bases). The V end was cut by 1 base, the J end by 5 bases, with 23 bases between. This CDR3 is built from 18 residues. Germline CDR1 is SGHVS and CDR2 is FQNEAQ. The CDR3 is CASSLELRGALRSETQYF. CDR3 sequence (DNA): TGTGCCAGCAGCTTAGAGCTCCGGGGGGCGTTAAGGTCGGAGACCCAGTACTTC.

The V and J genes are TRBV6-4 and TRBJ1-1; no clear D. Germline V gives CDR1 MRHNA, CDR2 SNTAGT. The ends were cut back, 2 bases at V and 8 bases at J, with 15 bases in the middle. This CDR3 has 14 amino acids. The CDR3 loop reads CASSDGEGQREAFF. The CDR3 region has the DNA TGTGCCAGCAGTGACGGAGAGGGCCAGCGAGAAGCTTTCTTT.

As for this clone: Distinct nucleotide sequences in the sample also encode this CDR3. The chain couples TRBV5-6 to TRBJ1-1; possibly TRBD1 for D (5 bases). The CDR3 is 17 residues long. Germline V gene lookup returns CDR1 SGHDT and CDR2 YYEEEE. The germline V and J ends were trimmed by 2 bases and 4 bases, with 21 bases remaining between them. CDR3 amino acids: CASSFGPRGGVGTEAFF. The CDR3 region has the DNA TGTGCCAGCAGCTTTGGGCCTCGGGGCGGGGTGGGCACTGAAGCTTTCTTT.

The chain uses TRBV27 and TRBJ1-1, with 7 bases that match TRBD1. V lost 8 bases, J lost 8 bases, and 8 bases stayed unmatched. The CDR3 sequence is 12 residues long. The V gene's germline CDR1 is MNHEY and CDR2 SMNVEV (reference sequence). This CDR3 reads CASGTGAAEAFF. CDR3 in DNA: TGTGCCAGCGGAACAGGGGCCGCGGAAGCTTTCTTT.

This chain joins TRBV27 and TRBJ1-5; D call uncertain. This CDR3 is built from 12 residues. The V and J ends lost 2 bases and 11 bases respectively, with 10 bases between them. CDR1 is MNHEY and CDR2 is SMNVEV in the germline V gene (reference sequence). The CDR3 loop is CASSLAGGSQHF. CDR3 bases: TGTGCCAGCAGTTTAGCAGGCGGGTCCCAGCATTTT.

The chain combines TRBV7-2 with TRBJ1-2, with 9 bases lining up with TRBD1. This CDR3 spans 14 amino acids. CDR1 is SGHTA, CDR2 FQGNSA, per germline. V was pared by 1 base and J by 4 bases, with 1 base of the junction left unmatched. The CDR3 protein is CASSLEDRGYGYTF. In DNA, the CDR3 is TGTGCCAGCAGCTTAGAGGACAGGGGCTATGGCTACACCTTC.

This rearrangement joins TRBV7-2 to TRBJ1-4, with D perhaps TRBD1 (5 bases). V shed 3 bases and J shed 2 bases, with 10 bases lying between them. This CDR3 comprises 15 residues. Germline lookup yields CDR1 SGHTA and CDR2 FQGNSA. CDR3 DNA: TGTGCCAGCAGCTTGGGGGGACGGACTAATGAAAAACTGTTTTTT. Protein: CASSLGGRTNEKLFF.

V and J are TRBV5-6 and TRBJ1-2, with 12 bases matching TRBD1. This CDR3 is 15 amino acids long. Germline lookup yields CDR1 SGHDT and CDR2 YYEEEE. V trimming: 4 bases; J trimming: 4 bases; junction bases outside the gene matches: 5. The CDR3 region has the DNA TGTGCCAGCAGCCCAGGGACAGGGGGCCTCTATGGCTACACCTTC. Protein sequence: CASSPGTGGLYGYTF.